This TCR beta chain is from a study of blood T cell repertoires in COVID-19. Overall study context: Sample material is recorded as cDNA or gDNA derived from T cells, B-cell-depleted T cells, or PBMCs.

Per the authors' pipeline: Nucleated cell counts were estimated from reference gene primer amplification. Measured with immunoSEQ multiplex PCR; TCRdb has only the in-frame clones, and not every one. The V and J calls and clone size are taken from that table; D and trimming were inferred from the DNA. The table includes some 80,000 clones, roughly 82% detected once. With 3 bases removed from V and 5 bases from J, the gap between germline ends came to 10 bases. Germline V gene sequence: CDR1 SGHRS, CDR2 YFSETQ. The CDR3 is made up of 13 amino acids. The TCR sequence derives from a man at least 80 years old with acute or convalescent COVID-19. V and J are TRBV5-1 and TRBJ2-3, with D possibly being TRBD2 (6 bases). The sample was peripheral blood. The DNA of the CDR3 is TGCGCCAGCAGCTCTGTGGGGGGAGATACGCAGTATTTT. Translating it yields CASSSVGGDTQYF.